Listed here are 10 T cell receptor beta chains from one sample, sequenced in a study of neoadjuvant anti-PD-1 for oral cavity cancer. Produced via immunoSEQ multiplex PCR; TCRdb's table is partial and in-frame only. The table has approximately 72,000 clones, over 70% seen once. The sample in question was PBMCs, obtained before nivolumab (anti-PD-1) treatment. These TCRs come from a person between 40 and 79 years old with oral cavity squamous cell carcinoma.

The chain carries TRBV19 and TRBJ1-6; 7 nucleotides align to TRBD1. V shed 2 bases and J 10 bases; nucleotides not matched to a gene: 8. CDR1 LNHDA and CDR2 SQIVND come from the germline V gene (reference sequence). The CDR3 has 15 amino acids. CDR3 DNA sequence: TGTGCCAGTAGTATACTGACAGGGCCTGGGTCACCCCTCCACTTT. It codes for CASSILTGPGSPLHF.

The chain links TRBV7-9 to TRBJ1-1, with D hard to call. CDR1 and CDR2 (germline): SEHNR, FQNEAQ (reference sequence). This CDR3 is 15 amino acids long. V was cut by 3 bases and J by 1 base, with 12 bases left in between. CDR3 residues: CASSFRGSRNTEAFF. CDR3 sequence (DNA): TGTGCCAGCAGCTTTAGAGGGAGTAGGAACACTGAAGCTTTCTTT.

The chain is built from TRBV19 and TRBJ1-1; no definite D call. The ends were cut back, 1 base at V and 1 base at J, with 4 bases in the middle. CDR1 and CDR2 (germline): LNHDA, SQIVND (reference sequence). The CDR3 spans 13 residues. This CDR3 is CASSIVKNTEAFF. For the CDR3, the DNA is TGTGCCAGTAGTATAGTCAAGAACACTGAAGCTTTCTTT.

By frequency in the sample, this clone is medium-sized (0.01 to 0.1%). The CDR3 nucleotides are TGCGCCAGCAGTGTAAGGCGTTCACCCCTCCACTTT. Protein sequence: CASSVRRSPLHF. V usage is TRBV10-1 and J usage is TRBJ1-6, with unresolved D. V lost 4 bases to trimming and J lost 9 bases, with 7 bases between them. Germline-derived CDR1 and CDR2 are WNHNN and SYGVQD (reference sequence). This CDR3 region has 12 residues.

The count of this clone is one. The gene calls are TRBV19 and TRBJ1-5; D possibly corresponds to TRBD1 (6 bases). Germline V lookup: CDR1 LNHDA, CDR2 SQIVND (reference sequence). V lost 6 bases to trimming and J lost 5 bases, with 11 bases between them. CDR3 length: 13 amino acids. The CDR3 spells CASRSGVYQPQHF. DNA of the CDR3: TGTGCCAGTAGGTCAGGGGTGTATCAGCCCCAGCATTTT.

The rearrangement links TRBV10-3 to TRBJ2-1; D unresolved. The length of the CDR3 is 14 residues. Germline CDR1 reads ENHRY; CDR2 reads SYGVKD. The germline V and J ends were trimmed by 1 base and 6 bases, with 10 bases remaining between them. The DNA of the CDR3 is TGTGCCATCAGTGAGTACTCGGCTCCCAATGAGCAGTTCTTC. Amino acids: CAISEYSAPNEQFF.

This rearrangement joins TRBV2 to TRBJ2-7; D unclear. Germline assignment: CDR1 SNHLY and CDR2 FYNNEI. There are 16 residues in the CDR3. The V and J ends lost 4 bases and 5 bases respectively, with 21 bases between them. The CDR3 DNA sequence: TGTGCCAGCAGTGTTTCCGTCCTGAAAAAACCCCACGAGCAGTACTTC. Residues: CASSVSVLKKPHEQYF.

This clone was counted once. The DNA of the CDR3 is TGTGCCAGCGCCGGTTGGCAGGGGAGATACTATGGCTACACCTTC. Translated, it gives CASAGWQGRYYGYTF. V and J are TRBV28 and TRBJ1-2; TRBD1 is a possible D gene (6 bases). The CDR3 totals 15 residues. Trimming took 8 bases from V and 3 from J, leaving 19 bases between them. CDR1 and CDR2 from the germline V gene are MDHEN and SYDVKM.

This clone was seen more than once but under ten times. The rearrangement links TRBV2 to TRBJ2-3; either TRBD1 or TRBD2 may fit D (5 bases each). Per the germline V gene, CDR1 is SNHLY and CDR2 is FYNNEI. Trimming pared 4 bases from V and 4 bases from J, leaving 18 bases between. The CDR3 spans 16 residues. The CDR3 nucleotides read TGTGCCAGCAGTGGTCTGAGGGGTCCGCGGCCAGATACGCAGTATTTT. It is translated as CASSGLRGPRPDTQYF.

The J gene is TRBJ2-2, the V gene TRBV10-3; D is unresolved. The CDR3 extends over 12 amino acids. Looked up from germline, CDR1 is ENHRY and CDR2 is SYGVKD. Trimming removed 4 bases at V and 5 bases at J, with 5 bases between. In DNA, the CDR3 is TGTGCCATCAGTGTCGGGACCGGGGAGCTGTTTTTT. Amino acid sequence: CAISVGTGELFF.